This T cell receptor (beta chain) was obtained from a study of radiotherapy plus CTLA-4 blockade in lung cancer. Sequencing used immunoSEQ multiplex PCR; TCRdb keeps in-frame clones, though not all of them. The sample records about 88,000 clones, 72% being singletons. Treatment of patients with chemo-refractory metastatic non-small-cell lung cancer consisted of focal radiation plus CTLA-4 blockade with ipilimumab. This CDR3 is built from 14 residues. Germline values: CDR1 MDHEN, CDR2 SYDVKM. V shed 3 bases and J shed 5 bases, with 11 bases lying between them. A few counts support this clone. The receptor comes from a human donor with non-small cell lung cancer that progressed on radiotherapy plus ipilimumab. This sequence joins TRBV28 and TRBJ2-4, with D possibly being TRBD2 (7 bases). Sequenced here: peripheral blood, sampled from a patient treated with radiotherapy plus ipilimumab. CDR3 sequence reads: CASSFRGAQNIQYF. The CDR3 DNA reads as TGTGCCAGCAGTTTCCGGGGGGCCCAAAACATTCAGTACTTC.